This entry lists 20 T cell receptor beta chains sequenced from one sample in a study of cytomegalovirus exposure and HLA in healthy donors. This PCR relied on a set of 60 Vbeta primers and 13 Jbeta primers. Assay: immunoSEQ multiplex PCR; the TCRdb copy retains only in-frame clones and omits some. This sample yields roughly 140,000 clones, of which roughly 83% are seen a single time; about 3.9% belongs to the top ten. The sample taken for sequencing was PBMCs. These receptors all stem from a middle-aged man in good health and CMV-seropositive.

The chain carries TRBV2 and TRBJ2-1, with D possibly matching TRBD1 (5 bases). Germline V gene data show CDR1 as SNHLY and CDR2 as FYNNEI. The V gene lost 8 bases and the J gene lost 5 bases, with 13 bases spanning the gap. The CDR3 loop spans 13 amino acids. The CDR3 DNA reads TGTGCCAGCGGATCTCGACAGAACAATGAGCAGTTCTTC. It translates to CASGSRQNNEQFF.

The chain uses TRBV11-3 and TRBJ2-7; TRBD1 matches 7 bases. In germline, CDR1 is SGHNT, CDR2 YENEEA. CDR3 length equals 15 residues. Trimming took 1 base from V and 9 from J; bases not matched to a gene: 12. DNA of the CDR3: TGTGCCAGCAGCTTAGGTAGACAGGGCCTGGAGGTGCAGTACTTC. Its protein product is CASSLGRQGLEVQYF.

The chain employs TRBV5-1 and TRBJ2-3; a weak D match, TRBD2 (6 bases). The CDR3 length is 13 residues. In germline, CDR1 is SGHRS, CDR2 YFSETQ. The V end lost 4 bases, the J end lost 4 bases, and 10 bases lay between the germline ends. CDR3 nucleotide sequence: TGCGCCAGCAGCCGGCGGGATCCAGATACGCAGTATTTT. Translation: CASSRRDPDTQYF. Based on the CDR3 plus reference TRBV5-1 and TRBJ2-3, the full variable domain is KAGVTQTPRYLIKTRGQQVTLSCSPISGHRSVSWYQQTPGQGLQFLFEYFSETQRNKGNFPGRFSGRQFSNSRSEMNVSTLELGDSALYLCASSRRDPDTQYFGPGTRLTVL.

The rearrangement links TRBV29-1 to TRBJ1-2; D ambiguous. V was clipped by 3 bases and J by 0 bases, with 11 bases between them. The CDR3 covers 14 residues. CDR1 is SQVTM and CDR2 is ANQGSEA in the germline V gene. DNA of the CDR3: TGCAGCGTTGACAGGCAGGCTGCTAACTATGGCTACACCTTC. As protein: CSVDRQAANYGYTF.

The chain is built from TRBV10-3 and TRBJ1-6, with TRBD1 matching over 9 bases. The CDR3 is 15 residues long. CDR1 is ENHRY, CDR2 SYGVKD, per germline. The J segment lost 4 bases and the V segment lost 10 bases, leaving 8 bases of the junction unmatched. The CDR3 DNA reads as TGTGCCACCCGGGACGGGACAGGGTATAATTCACCCCTCCACTTT. It is translated as CATRDGTGYNSPLHF.

The rearrangement uses TRBV5-5 and TRBJ1-2; no definite D call. The germline CDR1 and CDR2 sequences are SGHKS and YYEKEE (reference sequence). This CDR3 region has 15 residues. Trimming took off 0 bases at V and 0 bases at J, with 9 bases between the two ends. DNA for the CDR3: TGTGCCAGCAGCTTGGGAGCCTTAGCTAACTATGGCTACACCTTC. Protein sequence: CASSLGALANYGYTF. Supplemented by reference TRBV5-5 and TRBJ1-2, the full variable domain reads DAGVTQSPTHLIKTRGQQVTLRCSPISGHKSVSWYQQVLGQGPQFIFQYYEKEERGRGNFPDRFSARQFPNYSSELNVNALLLGDSALYLCASSLGALANYGYTFGSGTRLTVV.

This clone appeared a few times. The genes are TRBV4-3 and TRBJ1-5, with a weak D call TRBD1 (5 bases). The CDR3 covers 15 residues. Trimming cost V 3 bases and J 1 base, with 10 bases left between them. CDR1 is LGHNA and CDR2 is YSLEER in the germline V gene. The DNA of the CDR3 is TGCGCCAGCAGCCACCGTCCAGGGAGCAATCAGCCCCAGCATTTT. Protein: CASSHRPGSNQPQHF.

The chain joins TRBV6-6 to TRBJ1-5; 9 bases match TRBD1. The germline V gene encodes CDR1 MNHNY and CDR2 SVGAGI (reference sequence). The ends lost 4 bases at V and 2 bases at J; junction bases unmatched: 6. The CDR3 spans 16 residues. Here the CDR3 reads CASSSTGGWGNQPQHF. Here the CDR3 DNA reads TGTGCCAGCAGTTCAACAGGGGGCTGGGGCAATCAGCCCCAGCATTTT.

This chain joins TRBV10-3 and TRBJ2-5; the match to TRBD2 covers 15 bases. CDR1 and CDR2 (germline): ENHRY, SYGVKD. This CDR3 has 20 residues. V gave up 4 bases and J gave up 2 bases; unmatched junction bases: 14. In DNA, the CDR3 is TGTGCCATCAGTGGCCCTAATCCGGGACTAGCGGGGGGAAAACAAGAGACCCAGTACTTC. This sequence encodes CAISGPNPGLAGGKQETQYF.

This rearrangement joins TRBV29-1 to TRBJ2-7; maybe TRBD1 (6 bases). CDR3 size: 12 residues. The germline gives CDR1 SQVTM, CDR2 ANQGSEA. Trimming removed 4 bases from V and 3 bases from J, with 10 bases in between. The CDR3 loop reads CSVAPRGYEQYF. CDR3 DNA: TGCAGCGTTGCTCCCAGGGGCTACGAGCAGTACTTC.

A note on this clone: A junction end diverges from the germline sequence, so it may reflect a read error. The identical CDR3 is also encoded by other nucleotide sequences in the sample. The genes are TRBV29-1 and TRBJ2-1, with 8 nucleotides matching TRBD2. The length of the CDR3 is 15 residues. Germline V gene data show CDR1 as SQVTM and CDR2 as ANQGSEA. The CDR3 is CSVEAGGGAYNEQFF. Written as DNA, the CDR3 is TGCAGCGTTGAGGCGGGAGGAGGGGCCTACAACGAGCAGTTCTTC.

The count of this clone is one. This sequence joins TRBV7-9 and TRBJ1-2; perhaps TRBD1 as D (6 bases). Looked up from germline, CDR1 is SEHNR and CDR2 is FQNEAQ (reference sequence). The germline V and J ends were trimmed by 3 bases and 4 bases, with 12 bases remaining between them. This CDR3 has 14 residues. CDR3 coding DNA: TGTGCCAGCAGCTTCGAGGGGGTTAGCTATGGCTACACCTTC. Translating it yields CASSFEGVSYGYTF. The whole variable domain, remainder taken from reference TRBV7-9 and TRBJ1-2, is DTGVSQNPRHKITKRGQNVTFRCDPISEHNRLYWYRQTLGQGPEFLTYFQNEAQLEKSRLLSDRFSAERPKGSFSTLEIQRTEQGDSAMYLCASSFEGVSYGYTFGSGTRLTVV.

This sequence joins TRBV11-3 and TRBJ1-5; D is ambiguous. CDR3 length equals 16 residues. The V and J ends lost 5 bases and 2 bases respectively, with 16 bases between them. Germline V gives CDR1 SGHNT, CDR2 YENEEA. The CDR3 spells CASSPGGGRGNQPQHF. For the CDR3, the DNA is TGTGCCAGCAGCCCCGGCGGAGGTCGGGGCAATCAGCCCCAGCATTTT.

V gene TRBV5-1 combines with J gene TRBJ2-7; D is unclear. The CDR3 runs to 14 residues. Germline assignment: CDR1 SGHRS and CDR2 YFSETQ. Trimming shortened V by 1 base and J by 5 bases, and 13 bases separated the two germline ends. The CDR3 reads CASSLWAQIDEQYF. For the CDR3, the DNA is TGCGCCAGCAGCTTGTGGGCACAGATCGACGAGCAGTACTTC.

The gene calls are TRBV25-1 and TRBJ2-1; D possibly corresponds to TRBD1 (5 bases). The CDR3 covers 13 residues. Trimming pared 5 bases from V and 3 bases from J, leaving 8 bases between. Per germline, CDR1 MGHDK and CDR2 SYGVNS. The CDR3, as DNA: TGTGCCAGCAGTTTGGGGCTCTACAATGAGCAGTTCTTC. Translation: CASSLGLYNEQFF.

This chain joins TRBV18 and TRBJ1-4; D remains ambiguous. The V end was cut by 6 bases, the J end by 8 bases, with 7 bases between. The V gene's germline CDR1 is KGHSH and CDR2 LQKENI. CDR3 size: 11 residues. The CDR3 DNA reads as TGTGCCAGCTCCACGGGGGAAAAACTGTTTTTT. Protein: CASSTGEKLFF.

The V and J genes are TRBV5-3 and TRBJ2-7, with 11 bases identical to TRBD2. TRBV5-3 is an open reading frame, and its role is uncertain. This CDR3 region has 14 residues. With 7 bases clipped from V and 3 bases from J, the junction kept 6 bases outside the gene matches. CDR3 DNA sequence: TGTGCCAGACAACTAGCGGGGGATGTCTACGAGCAGTACTTC. Translated, it gives CARQLAGDVYEQYF.

The chain couples TRBV15 to TRBJ1-2, with a tentative D call TRBD1 (6 bases). Trimming removed 5 bases at V and 6 bases at J, with 13 bases between. There are 13 residues in the CDR3. From germline, CDR1 is LNHNV and CDR2 YYDKDF (reference sequence). The CDR3 is CATSEKHRDGYTF. The CDR3 region has the DNA TGTGCCACCAGCGAGAAACACAGGGATGGCTACACCTTC.

The rearrangement links TRBV27 to TRBJ2-3; no clear D. Per the germline V gene, CDR1 is MNHEY and CDR2 is SMNVEV (reference sequence). V dropped 2 bases and J dropped 4 bases, with 7 bases sitting between them. The CDR3 spans 13 residues. The CDR3 nucleotides are TGTGCCAGCAGTTTACAGCAGGCAGATACGCAGTATTTT. The encoded protein is CASSLQQADTQYF.

The chain combines TRBV2 with TRBJ2-3; D ambiguous. This CDR3 has 12 residues. The V end lost 6 bases, the J end lost 5 bases, and 9 bases lay between the germline ends. CDR1 SNHLY and CDR2 FYNNEI come from the germline V gene. The DNA for the CDR3 is TGTGCCAGCAGAGATAGAGGAGATACGCAGTATTTT. Protein product: CASRDRGDTQYF.